This TCR beta chain was sequenced during a study of shared clonotypes between healthy human individuals. Background on the study: A donor's plate count was three for CD4 naive and three for CD4 memory; CD8 naive had two and CD8 memory one. Findings of the study overall: Rarefaction indicated that sorted-subset sequencing remained incomplete although depth was large.

Turning to this clone: The antigen is not known.

J gave up 7 bases and V 5 bases, and 13 bases lay outside the gene matches. The germline V gene has CDR1 SNHLY and CDR2 FYNNEI. The CDR3 has 16 residues. Some clones are missing from TCRdb's copy, which holds only in-frame ones; the method was immunoSEQ multiplex PCR. The table lists about 2.5 million clones, 85% to 95% of them singletons. CD4+ cells yielded CD45RA+ naive and CD45RA-negative memory subsets. This receptor was taken from a man between 18 and 35 years old in good health. Some clones in this sample may be carry-over from other donors' samples. The sequenced material came from naive CD4+ T cells from PBMCs. As to subset: CD45RA+ positively selected. This chain connects TRBV2 to TRBJ2-1, with 8 bases lining up with TRBD1. CDR3 residues: CASSMTGERLYNEQFF. As DNA, the CDR3 is TGTGCCAGCAGTATGACAGGGGAAAGACTGTATAATGAGCAGTTCTTC.